This TCR beta chain was recorded in a study of cytomegalovirus exposure and HLA in healthy donors. Study at large: Assignment to the Caucasian-associated ancestry cluster applied to less than 85% of the approximately 380 genotyped donors.

Turning to this clone: Antigen unknown.

Notes on the study in general: Specificity for CMV antigens was confirmed in vitro for a few of the CMV-associated chains.

The PCR ran on 60 Vbeta and 13 Jbeta primers. Libraries were prepared by immunoSEQ multiplex PCR; TCRdb keeps only in-frame clonotypes and omits some of them. The sample includes some 170,000 clones, approximately 84% seen only once; the top ten take around 2.6%. This CDR3 has 16 residues. Germline loops: CDR1 KGHSH, CDR2 LQKENI. Trimming removed 5 bases at V and 7 bases at J, with 21 bases between. The TCR comes from a female donor in good health and CMV-seronegative. The sample consisted of PBMCs. The rearrangement uses TRBV18 and TRBJ2-1; D remains unclear. CDR3 DNA sequence: TGTGCCAGCTCATCCCCCGGGTTTTTCGCTCAAAATGAGCAGTTCTTC. This gives the protein CASSSPGFFAQNEQFF.